Listed here are 9 T cell receptor beta chains from one sample, sequenced in a study of T cell responses to AZD1222 COVID-19 vaccine. Generated by immunoSEQ multiplex PCR, the TCRdb table keeps only in-frame clones and is missing some. The sample has 110,000 to 150,000 clones, about 92% seen once. The material sequenced was peripheral blood, taken 28 days after the second AZD1222 dose. Source of these receptors: an adult who received the AZD1222 COVID-19 vaccine.

V and J are TRBV2 and TRBJ1-1; 7 bases are a match to TRBD1. V shed 6 bases, J shed 1 base, and the junction held 2 bases outside the gene matches. This CDR3 contains 13 residues. Germline V gives CDR1 SNHLY, CDR2 FYNNEI. CDR3 sequence (DNA): TGTGCCAGCAGAGGACAGGCGAACACTGAAGCTTTCTTT. It translates to CASRGQANTEAFF.

The chain employs TRBV18 and TRBJ2-5; no clear D. Looked up from germline, CDR1 is KGHSH and CDR2 is LQKENI. This CDR3 spans 14 amino acids. V lost 2 bases and J lost 4, with 11 bases in between. The CDR3 spells CASSPNPLPETQYF. The DNA for the CDR3 is TGTGCCAGCTCACCAAACCCCCTGCCAGAGACCCAGTACTTC.

The chain employs TRBV5-6 and TRBJ2-1; TRBD2 aligns across 10 bases. V lost 0 bases and J lost 7; bases outside the gene matches: 10. Germline V gives CDR1 SGHDT, CDR2 YYEEEE. CDR3 length equals 17 residues. Here the CDR3 DNA reads TGTGCCAGCAGCTTGGGATCGGGTAGCGGGAGGTGGAATGAGCAGTTCTTC. Translated: CASSLGSGSGRWNEQFF.

The V gene is TRBV7-9, the J gene TRBJ1-1; no definite D call. V was clipped by 2 bases and J by 1 base, with 5 bases between them. Germline V CDR1 and CDR2: SEHNR, FQNEAQ (reference sequence). There are 13 residues in the CDR3. CDR3: CASSLKENTEAFF. The DNA of the CDR3 is TGTGCCAGCAGCTTAAAAGAGAACACTGAAGCTTTCTTT.

This clone appeared a single time. The chain has TRBV12-3 or TRBV12-4 and TRBJ1-2; tentative D call: TRBD1 (5 bases). This CDR3 has 13 residues. Trimming took 1 base from V and 4 from J, leaving 7 bases between them. This CDR3 reads CASSLEGLYGYTF. CDR3 coding DNA: TGTGCCAGCAGTTTAGAGGGGCTCTATGGCTACACCTTC.

The chain joins TRBV28 to TRBJ1-1; D not certain. The germline V and J ends were trimmed by 1 base and 1 base, with 10 bases remaining between them. This CDR3 is built from 15 residues. CDR1 MDHEN and CDR2 SYDVKM come from the germline V gene. The DNA of the CDR3 is TGTGCCAGCAGTTTATCCCGGGCAGGGAACACTGAAGCTTTCTTT. Its protein product is CASSLSRAGNTEAFF.

A single count supports this clone. The chain has TRBV5-5 and TRBJ1-6, with no clear D. V was pared by 4 bases and J by 5 bases, with 13 bases between. Germline V gives CDR1 SGHKS, CDR2 YYEKEE (reference sequence). The length of the CDR3 is 15 residues. Here the CDR3 DNA reads TGTGCCAGCAGCGGTGCGGGGTTGGATAATTCACCCCTCCACTTT. Translated: CASSGAGLDNSPLHF.

V gene TRBV28 combines with J gene TRBJ1-2; possibly TRBD1 for D (5 bases). The CDR3 has 15 residues. The V gene's germline CDR1 is MDHEN and CDR2 SYDVKM. The V end lost 10 bases, the J end lost 4 bases, and 22 bases lay between the germline ends. The CDR3 nucleotides read TGTGCCATCCTAGCGGGAGGGGCTGTGGGCTATGGCTACACCTTC. Amino acid sequence: CAILAGGAVGYGYTF.

The chain uses TRBV7-2 and TRBJ2-3; 9 nucleotides align to TRBD2. The germline CDR1 and CDR2 sequences are SGHTA and FQGNSA. Unmatched junction bases numbered 15, after V lost 2 bases and J lost 3 bases. CDR3 length: 19 residues. In nucleotides, the CDR3 is TGTGCCAGCAGCTTATCGGCTAGCGGGGTAGGGTTTGCAACAGATACGCAGTATTTT. Translation: CASSLSASGVGFATDTQYF.